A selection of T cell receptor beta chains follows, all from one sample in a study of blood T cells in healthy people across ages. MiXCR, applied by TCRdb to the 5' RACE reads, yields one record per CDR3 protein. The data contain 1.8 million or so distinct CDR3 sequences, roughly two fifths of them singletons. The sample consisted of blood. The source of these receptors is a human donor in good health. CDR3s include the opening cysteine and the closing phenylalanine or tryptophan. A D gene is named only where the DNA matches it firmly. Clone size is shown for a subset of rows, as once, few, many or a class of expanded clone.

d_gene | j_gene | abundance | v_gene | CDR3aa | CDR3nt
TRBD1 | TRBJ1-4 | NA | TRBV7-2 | CASSISTGNEKLFF | TGTGCCAGCAGCATATCGACAGGGAATGAAAAACTGTTTTTT
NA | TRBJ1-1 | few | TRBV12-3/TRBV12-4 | CASRPSGGLNTEAFF | TGTGCCAGCAGACCCTCGGGAGGACTGAACACTGAAGCTTTCTTT
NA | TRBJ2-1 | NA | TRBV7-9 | CASSPQGGGADEQFF | TGTGCCAGCAGCCCCCAGGGAGGGGGGGCCGATGAGCAGTTCTTC
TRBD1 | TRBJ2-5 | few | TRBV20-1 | CSARDPTGGIETQYF | TGCAGTGCTAGAGATCCGACAGGGGGTATTGAGACCCAGTACTTC
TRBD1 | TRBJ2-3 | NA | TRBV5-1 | CASSRQQGDTQYF | TGCGCCAGCAGCCGACAACAGGGGGATACGCAGTATTTT
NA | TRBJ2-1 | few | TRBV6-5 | CASSYLGEGEQFF | TGTGCCAGCAGTTACCTAGGGGAAGGGGAGCAGTTCTTC
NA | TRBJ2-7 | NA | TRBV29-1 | CSVEDLCRGTLYEQYF | TGCAGCGTTGAAGATCTATGCAGGGGCACCCTCTACGAGCAGTACTTC
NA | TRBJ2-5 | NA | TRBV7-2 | CASSLPFTQETQYF | TGTGCCAGCAGCTTACCTTTCACCCAAGAGACCCAGTACTTC
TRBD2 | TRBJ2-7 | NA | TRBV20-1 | CSAGDASGGATEQYF | TGCAGTGCTGGGGATGCTAGCGGGGGGGCTACCGAGCAGTACTTC
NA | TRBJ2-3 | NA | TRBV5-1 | CTSRGGSTPDTQYF | TGCACCAGCAGGGGCGGCAGCACTCCAGATACGCAGTATTTT
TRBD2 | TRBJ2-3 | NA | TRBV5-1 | CASTWRGNTDTQYF | TGCGCCAGCACTTGGCGGGGGAACACAGATACGCAGTATTTT
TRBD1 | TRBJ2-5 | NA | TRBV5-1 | CASSLGDSPFETQYF | TGCGCCAGCAGCCTGGGGGACAGTCCTTTTGAGACCCAGTACTTC
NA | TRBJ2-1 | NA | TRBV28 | CTSSLVAAGSYNEQFF | TGTACCAGCAGTTTGGTAGCGGCCGGCTCCTACAATGAGCAGTTCTTC
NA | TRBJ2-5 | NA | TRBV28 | CASEEGWGETQYF | TGTGCCAGCGAAGAGGGATGGGGAGAGACCCAGTACTTC
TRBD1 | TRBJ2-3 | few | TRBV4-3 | CASSQDVRDRGRYF | TGCGCCAGCAGCCAAGATGTCAGGGACAGGGGAAGGTATTTT
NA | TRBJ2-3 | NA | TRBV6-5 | CASSYSVVRGTDTQYF | TGTGCCAGCAGTTACTCGGTGGTAAGAGGCACAGATACGCAGTATTTT
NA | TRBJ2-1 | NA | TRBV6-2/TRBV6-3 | CASSPGAGVYNEQFF | TGTGCCAGCAGTCCAGGGGCGGGGGTTTACAATGAGCAGTTCTTC